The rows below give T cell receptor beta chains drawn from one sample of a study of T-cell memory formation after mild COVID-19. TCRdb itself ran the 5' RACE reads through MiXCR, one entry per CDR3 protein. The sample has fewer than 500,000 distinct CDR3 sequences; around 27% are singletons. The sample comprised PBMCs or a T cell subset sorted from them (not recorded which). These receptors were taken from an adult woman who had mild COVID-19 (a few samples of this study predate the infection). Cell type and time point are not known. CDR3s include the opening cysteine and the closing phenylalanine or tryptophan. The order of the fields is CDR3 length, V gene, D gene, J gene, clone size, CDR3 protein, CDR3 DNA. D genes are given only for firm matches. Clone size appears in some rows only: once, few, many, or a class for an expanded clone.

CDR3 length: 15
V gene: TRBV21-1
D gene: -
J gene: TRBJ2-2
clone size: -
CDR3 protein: CASQREGQNTGELFF
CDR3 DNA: TGTGCCAGCCAGCGTGAGGGGCAAAACACCGGGGAGCTGTTTTTT

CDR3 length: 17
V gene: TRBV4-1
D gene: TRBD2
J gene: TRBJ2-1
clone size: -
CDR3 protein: CASSQVGEASGVNEQFF
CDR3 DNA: TGCGCCAGCAGCCAAGTTGGGGAGGCTAGCGGGGTCAATGAGCAGTTCTTC

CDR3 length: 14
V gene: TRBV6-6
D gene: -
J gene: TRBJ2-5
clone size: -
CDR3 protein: CASRNRGQEKAQYF
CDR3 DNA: TGTGCCAGCAGAAACCGGGGACAAGAGAAGGCCCAGTACTTC

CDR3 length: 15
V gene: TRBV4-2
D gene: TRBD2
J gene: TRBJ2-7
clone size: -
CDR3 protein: CASSQEGRGAYEQYF
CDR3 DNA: TGTGCCAGCAGCCAAGAAGGGCGGGGGGCCTACGAGCAGTACTTC

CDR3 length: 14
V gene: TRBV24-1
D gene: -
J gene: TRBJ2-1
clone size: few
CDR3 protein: CATSEPRLGNEQFF
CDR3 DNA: TGTGCCACCAGTGAGCCCAGACTCGGCAATGAGCAGTTCTTC

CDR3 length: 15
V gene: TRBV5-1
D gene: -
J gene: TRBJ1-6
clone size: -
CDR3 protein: CASSLTSGVDSPLHF
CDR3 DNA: TGCGCCAGCAGCCTGACGAGCGGGGTAGATTCACCCCTCCACTTT

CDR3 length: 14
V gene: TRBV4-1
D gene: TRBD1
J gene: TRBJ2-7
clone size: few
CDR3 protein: CASSQVRGSYEQYF
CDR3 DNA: TGCGCCAGCAGCCAAGTCAGGGGGTCCTACGAGCAGTACTTC

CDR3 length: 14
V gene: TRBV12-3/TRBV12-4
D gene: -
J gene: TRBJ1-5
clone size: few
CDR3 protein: CASSSGPAGQPQHF
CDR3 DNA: TGTGCCAGCAGCTCCGGCCCGGCTGGTCAGCCCCAGCATTTT

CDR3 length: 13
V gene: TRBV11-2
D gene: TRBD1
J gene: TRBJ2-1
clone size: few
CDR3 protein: CASSLRQGNEQFF
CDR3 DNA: TGTGCCAGCAGCTTAAGACAGGGCAATGAGCAGTTCTTC

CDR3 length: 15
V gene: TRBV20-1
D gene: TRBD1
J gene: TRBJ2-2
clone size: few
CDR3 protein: CSASRTGANTGELFF
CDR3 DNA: TGCAGTGCTAGTCGGACAGGGGCGAACACCGGGGAGCTGTTTTTT

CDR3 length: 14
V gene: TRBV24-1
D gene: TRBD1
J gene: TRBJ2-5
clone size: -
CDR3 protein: CATSDSLPGGPQYF
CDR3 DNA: TGTGCCACCAGTGATTCACTTCCAGGGGGTCCCCAGTACTTC

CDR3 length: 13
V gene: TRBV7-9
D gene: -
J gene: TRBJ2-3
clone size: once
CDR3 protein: CASKASGTDTQYF
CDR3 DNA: TGTGCCAGCAAGGCTAGCGGCACAGATACGCAGTATTTT

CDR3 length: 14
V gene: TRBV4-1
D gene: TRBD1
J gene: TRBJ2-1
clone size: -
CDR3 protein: CATRDRGVYNEQFF
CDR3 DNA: TGCGCCACCCGGGACAGGGGGGTGTACAATGAGCAGTTCTTC

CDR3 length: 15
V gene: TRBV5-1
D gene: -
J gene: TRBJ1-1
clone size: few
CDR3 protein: CASSKQVRGNTEAFF
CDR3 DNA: TGCGCCAGCAGCAAACAGGTTCGGGGGAACACTGAAGCTTTCTTT

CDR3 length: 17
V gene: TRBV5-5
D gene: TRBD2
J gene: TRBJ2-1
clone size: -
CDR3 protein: CASSLTSGGAGASEQFF
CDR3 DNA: TGTGCCAGCAGCTTGACTAGCGGGGGGGCCGGGGCGAGTGAGCAGTTCTTC

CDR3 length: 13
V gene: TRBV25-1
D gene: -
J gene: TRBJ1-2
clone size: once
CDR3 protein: CASSREANYGYTF
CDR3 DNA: TGTGCCAGCAGCAGGGAAGCTAACTATGGCTACACCTTC

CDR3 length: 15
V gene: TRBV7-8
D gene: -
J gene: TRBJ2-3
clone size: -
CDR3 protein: CASSLVSGIADTQYF
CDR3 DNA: TGTGCCAGCAGCTTAGTTTCTGGGATTGCAGATACGCAGTATTTT

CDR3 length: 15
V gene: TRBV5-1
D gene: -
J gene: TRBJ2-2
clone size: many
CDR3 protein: CASSLGQTNTGELFF
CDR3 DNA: TGCGCCAGCAGCTTGGGACAGACGAACACCGGGGAGCTGTTTTTT

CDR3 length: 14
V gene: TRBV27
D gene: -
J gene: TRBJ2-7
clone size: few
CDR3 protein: CASSLGRGGYEQYF
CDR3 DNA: TGTGCCAGCAGTTTAGGCAGGGGGGGGTACGAGCAGTACTTC

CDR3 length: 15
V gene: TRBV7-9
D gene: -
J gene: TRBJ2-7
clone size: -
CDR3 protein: CASSSTGSGRYEQYF
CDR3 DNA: TGTGCCAGCAGTTCCACAGGGTCCGGACGCTACGAGCAGTACTTC

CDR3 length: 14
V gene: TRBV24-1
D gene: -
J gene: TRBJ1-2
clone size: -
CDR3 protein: CATSDPVLSGGYTF
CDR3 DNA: TGTGCCACCAGTGATCCCGTCCTCAGTGGTGGCTACACCTTC

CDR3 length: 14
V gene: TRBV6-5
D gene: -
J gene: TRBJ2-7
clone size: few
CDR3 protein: CASSPTLRTYEQYF
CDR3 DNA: TGTGCCAGCAGTCCCACCCTGCGGACCTACGAGCAGTACTTC

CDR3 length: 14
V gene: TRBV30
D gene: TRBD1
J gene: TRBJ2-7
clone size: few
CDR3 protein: CAWKPGDRAYEQYF
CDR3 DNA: TGTGCCTGGAAACCCGGGGACAGGGCCTACGAGCAGTACTTC

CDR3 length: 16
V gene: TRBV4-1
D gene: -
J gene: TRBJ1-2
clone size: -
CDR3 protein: CASSPQLGGDNYGYTF
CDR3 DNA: TGCGCCAGCAGCCCTCAGCTGGGCGGGGATAACTATGGCTACACCTTC

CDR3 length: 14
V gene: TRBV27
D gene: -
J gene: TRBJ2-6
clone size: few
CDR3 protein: CASSRVGGANVLTF
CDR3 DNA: TGTGCCAGCAGTAGGGTTGGTGGGGCCAACGTCCTGACTTTC

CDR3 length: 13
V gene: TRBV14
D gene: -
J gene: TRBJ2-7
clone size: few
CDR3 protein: CASSPGRYYEQYF
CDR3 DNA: TGTGCCAGCAGTCCGGGACGGTACTACGAGCAGTACTTC

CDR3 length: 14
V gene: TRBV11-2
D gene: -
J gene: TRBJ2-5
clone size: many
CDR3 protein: CASSLESVGGSQYF
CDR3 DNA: TGTGCCAGCAGCTTAGAGAGCGTGGGTGGATCCCAGTACTTC

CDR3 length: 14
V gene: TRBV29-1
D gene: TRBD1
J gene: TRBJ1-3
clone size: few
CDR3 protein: CSAGTGISGNTIYF
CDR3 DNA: TGCAGCGCCGGGACAGGGATCTCTGGAAACACCATATATTTT

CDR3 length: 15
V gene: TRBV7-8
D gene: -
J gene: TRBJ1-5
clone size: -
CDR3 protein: CASRAGVYGNQPQHF
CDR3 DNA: TGTGCCAGCAGAGCAGGGGTGTACGGCAATCAGCCCCAGCATTTT

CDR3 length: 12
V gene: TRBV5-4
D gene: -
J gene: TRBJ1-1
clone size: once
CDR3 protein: CASTPKDTEAFF
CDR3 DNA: TGTGCCAGCACCCCTAAAGACACTGAAGCTTTCTTT

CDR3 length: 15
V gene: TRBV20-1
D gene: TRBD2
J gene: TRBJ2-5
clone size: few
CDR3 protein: CSAREASGSQETQYF
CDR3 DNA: TGCAGTGCTAGAGAGGCTAGCGGGTCCCAAGAGACCCAGTACTTC

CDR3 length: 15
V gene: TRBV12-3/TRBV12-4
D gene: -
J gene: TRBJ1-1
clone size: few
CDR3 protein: CASSRGLNMNTEAFF
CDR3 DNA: TGTGCCAGCAGTCGAGGACTGAATATGAACACTGAAGCTTTCTTT

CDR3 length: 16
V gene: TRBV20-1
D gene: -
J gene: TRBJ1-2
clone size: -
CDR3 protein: CSARSPGTPLNYGYTF
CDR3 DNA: TGCAGTGCTCGTTCCCCCGGGACACCATTAAACTATGGCTACACCTTC

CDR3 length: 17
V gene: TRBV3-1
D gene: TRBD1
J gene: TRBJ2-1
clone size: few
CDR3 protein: CASSQAQRQGRANEQFF
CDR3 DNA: TGTGCCAGCAGCCAGGCCCAACGACAGGGGCGGGCCAATGAGCAGTTCTTC

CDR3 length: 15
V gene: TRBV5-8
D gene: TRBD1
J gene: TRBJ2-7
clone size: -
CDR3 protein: CASNAGTGGDYEQYF
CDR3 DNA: TGTGCCAGCAACGCAGGGACAGGGGGGGACTACGAGCAGTACTTC

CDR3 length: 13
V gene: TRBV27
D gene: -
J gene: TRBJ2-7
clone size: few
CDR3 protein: CASSHRDDAEQYF
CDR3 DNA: TGTGCCAGCAGCCACAGGGATGATGCCGAGCAGTACTTC

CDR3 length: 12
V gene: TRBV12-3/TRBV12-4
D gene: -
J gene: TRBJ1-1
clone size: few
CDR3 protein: CASSQGTLKAFF
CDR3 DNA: TGTGCCAGCAGTCAGGGAACTCTCAAAGCTTTCTTT

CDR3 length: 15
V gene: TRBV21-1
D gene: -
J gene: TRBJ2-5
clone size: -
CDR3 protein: CASTPAGTGKETQYF
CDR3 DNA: TGTGCCAGCACCCCGGCCGGGACAGGGAAAGAGACCCAGTACTTC

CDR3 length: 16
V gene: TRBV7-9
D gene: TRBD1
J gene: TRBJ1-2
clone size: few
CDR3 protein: CASSLPDRGENYGYTF
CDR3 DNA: TGTGCCAGCAGTTTACCCGACAGGGGAGAAAACTATGGCTACACCTTC

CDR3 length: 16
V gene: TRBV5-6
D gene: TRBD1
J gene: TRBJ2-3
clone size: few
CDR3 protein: CASSTPTGGRPDTQYF
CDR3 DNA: TGTGCCAGCAGCACCCCGACAGGGGGCCGCCCAGATACGCAGTATTTT

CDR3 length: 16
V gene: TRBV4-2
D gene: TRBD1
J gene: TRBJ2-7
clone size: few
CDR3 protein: CASSQAEGTGGWEQYF
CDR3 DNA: TGTGCCAGCAGCCAAGCAGAGGGGACAGGGGGCTGGGAGCAGTACTTC

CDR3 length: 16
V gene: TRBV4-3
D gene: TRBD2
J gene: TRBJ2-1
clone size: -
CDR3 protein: CASSRVAGALGNEQFF
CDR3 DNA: TGCGCCAGCAGCCGAGTAGCGGGAGCCCTGGGGAATGAGCAGTTCTTC

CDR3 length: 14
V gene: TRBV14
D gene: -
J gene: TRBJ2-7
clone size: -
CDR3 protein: CASSQGQRTYEQYF
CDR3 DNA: TGTGCCAGCAGCCAAGGACAGCGGACCTACGAGCAGTACTTC

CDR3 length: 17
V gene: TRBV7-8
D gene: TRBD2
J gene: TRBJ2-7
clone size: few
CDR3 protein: CASSPYSTSGRAGEQYF
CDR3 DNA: TGTGCCAGCAGCCCCTACTCGACTAGCGGGAGGGCCGGCGAGCAGTACTTC

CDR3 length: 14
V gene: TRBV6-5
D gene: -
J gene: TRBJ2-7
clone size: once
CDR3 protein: CASTEGDETYEQYF
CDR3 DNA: TGTGCCAGCACCGAGGGGGACGAAACCTACGAGCAGTACTTC

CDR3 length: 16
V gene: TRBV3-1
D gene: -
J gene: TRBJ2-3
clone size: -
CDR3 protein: CASSQDGGGHTDTQYF
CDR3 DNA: TGTGCCAGCAGCCAAGACGGTGGGGGGCACACAGATACGCAGTATTTT

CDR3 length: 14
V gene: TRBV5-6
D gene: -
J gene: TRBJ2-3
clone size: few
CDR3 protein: CASSSGWRSDTQYF
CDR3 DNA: TGTGCCAGCAGCTCCGGATGGAGGTCAGATACGCAGTATTTT

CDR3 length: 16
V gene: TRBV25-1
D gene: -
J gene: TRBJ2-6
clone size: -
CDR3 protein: CASSEYVGTGANVLTF
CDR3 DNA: TGTGCCAGCAGTGAATATGTGGGGACTGGGGCCAACGTCCTGACTTTC

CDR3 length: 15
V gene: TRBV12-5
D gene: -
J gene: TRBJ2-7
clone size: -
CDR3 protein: CASGGGRRGTYEQYF
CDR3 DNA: TGTGCTAGTGGTGGAGGACGTCGGGGGACGTACGAGCAGTACTTC

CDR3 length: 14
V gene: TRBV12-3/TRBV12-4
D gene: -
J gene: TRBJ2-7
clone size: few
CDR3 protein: CASSLRRNSYEQYF
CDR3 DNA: TGTGCCAGCAGTTTACGTCGGAATTCCTACGAGCAGTACTTC

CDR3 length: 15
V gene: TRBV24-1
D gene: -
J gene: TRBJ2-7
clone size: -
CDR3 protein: CATSQGQTGVYEQYF
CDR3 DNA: TGTGCCACCAGTCAAGGTCAGACAGGTGTTTACGAGCAGTACTTC

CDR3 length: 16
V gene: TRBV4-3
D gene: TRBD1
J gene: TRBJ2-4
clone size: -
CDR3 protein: CASSLRTGVGKNIQYF
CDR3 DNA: TGCGCCAGCAGCCTAAGGACAGGGGTTGGCAAAAACATTCAGTACTTC